The clone carrying this TCR beta chain was seen at least ten times. Its target is unknown. This entry is derived from a study of T cells after yellow fever vaccination. Findings and caveats of the study: A small share of clonotypes appeared in both CD4 and CD8 compartments. Post-booster repertoires again held most primary-vaccination clones (roughly 96% CD4, 88% CD8).

A process of 5'RACE template switching, which added a universal primer site and UMIs, was used to make TCR cDNA. TCRdb redid the calling of the 5' RACE reads with MiXCR, one entry per CDR3 protein. Here the sample spans 60,000 to 85,000 distinct CDR3 sequences, over 6.5% being singletons. The V gene lost 2 bases and the J gene lost 5 bases, with 7 bases spanning the gap. This CDR3 region has 12 residues. In germline, CDR1 is MNHEY, CDR2 SVGEGT. The chain links TRBV6-2 or TRBV6-3 to TRBJ2-7; D call uncertain. This specimen was CD8+ T cells sorted from PBMCs, taken 45 days after the first yellow fever vaccination. The TCR comes from a young man who received the YFV17D yellow fever vaccine. The CDR3 spells CASSYMGHEQYF. Here the CDR3 DNA reads TGTGCCAGCAGTTACATGGGCCACGAGCAGTACTTC.